The next 27 T cell receptor beta chains were all read from a single sample in a study of blood T cells in healthy people across ages. A second PCR of roughly 7 to 11 cycles used a sample-barcoded 5' primer and a J-beta primer mix. TCRdb passed the 5' RACE reads through MiXCR, listing each CDR3 protein once. The table shows about 720,000 distinct CDR3 sequences, with roughly 20% occurring only once. The sample comprised blood. These receptor sequences come from a man between 65 and 85 years old in good health.

This clonotype was seen only a few times. The CDR3 DNA reads as TGTGCCAGCAGCTTAATGGCGGGGGGGCCGGAGACCCAGTACTTC. The encoded protein is CASSLMAGGPETQYF. The chain carries TRBV7-8 and TRBJ2-5; 9 nucleotides match TRBD2. CDR1 is SGHVS, CDR2 FQNEAQ, per germline. The CDR3 runs 15 residues. J gave up 5 bases and V 2 bases, and 6 bases lay outside the gene matches. Using reference TRBV7-8 and TRBJ2-5 for the parts outside the CDR3, the full variable domain is GAGVSQSPRYKVAKRGQDVALRCDPISGHVSLFWYQQALGQGPEFLTYFQNEAQLDKSGLPSDRFFAERPEGSVSTLKIQRTQQEDSAVYLCASSLMAGGPETQYFGPGTRLLVL.

In this sample, this clonotype turned up a few times. The chain links TRBV10-2 to TRBJ2-1, with D uncertain. The end of the DNA aligns better with TRBJ2-7, so the J call may be wrong. In germline, CDR1 is WSHSY, CDR2 SAAADI. This CDR3 has 14 residues. CDR3 coding DNA: TGCGCCAGCAGTGTTACCTCAACCACCTACGAGCAGTACGTC. Residues: CASSVTSTTYEQYV.

The chain joins TRBV7-9 to TRBJ2-2; D not resolved. The V gene lost 3 bases and the J gene lost 5 bases, with 7 bases spanning the gap. This CDR3 has 13 residues. CDR1 is SEHNR, CDR2 FQNEAQ, per germline (reference sequence). The CDR3 loop reads CASSFQLTGELFF. CDR3 nucleotide sequence: TGTGCCAGCAGCTTCCAGCTTACCGGGGAGCTGTTTTTT. The whole variable domain, filled in from reference TRBV7-9 and TRBJ2-2, reads DTGVSQNPRHKITKRGQNVTFRCDPISEHNRLYWYRQTLGQGPEFLTYFQNEAQLEKSRLLSDRFSAERPKGSFSTLEIQRTEQGDSAMYLCASSFQLTGELFFGEGSRLTVL.

J is TRBJ2-3 and V is TRBV5-1; 8 nucleotides match TRBD1. The germline V gene has CDR1 SGHRS and CDR2 YFSETQ. Trimming at V came to 3 bases and at J to 2 bases, leaving 8 bases not matched to a gene. This CDR3 region has 16 residues. The CDR3 reads CASSSRTGRNTDTQYF. In DNA form, the CDR3 reads TGCGCCAGCAGCTCCCGGACAGGGAGAAACACAGATACGCAGTATTTT.

In nucleotides, the CDR3 is TGTGCCAGCAGCGAGAGGGGCGCAGACACTGAAGCTTTCTTT. Translating it yields CASSERGADTEAFF. The chain uses TRBV7-2 and TRBJ1-1, with D maybe TRBD1 (5 bases). Per the germline V gene, CDR1 is SGHTA and CDR2 is FQGNSA. This CDR3 is built from 14 residues. The V end lost 5 bases, the J end lost 3 bases, and 13 bases lay between the germline ends.

V gene TRBV15 combines with J gene TRBJ1-3; the D gene is possibly TRBD1 (5 bases). Germline V gene lookup returns CDR1 LNHNV and CDR2 YYDKDF (reference sequence). V was clipped by 9 bases and J by 0 bases, with 15 bases between them. This CDR3 has 15 residues. CDR3 DNA sequence: TGTGCCACGGAGGGGCCGGGTCGCTCTGGAAACACCATATATTTT. Protein: CATEGPGRSGNTIYF.

The sample holds many counts of this clonotype. This rearrangement joins TRBV12-3 or TRBV12-4 to TRBJ2-7, with 9 positions matching TRBD1. V dropped 6 bases and J dropped 3; count of bases not matched to a gene: 9. The CDR3 spans 15 residues. CDR3: CASRTGTGPFYEQYF. In nucleotides, the CDR3 is TGTGCCAGCAGAACCGGGACAGGGCCCTTCTACGAGCAGTACTTC.

This clonotype was counted a few times. The chain has TRBV20-1 and TRBJ2-5, with TRBD1 matching 9 bases. The J call may be incorrect, as the DNA end agrees better with TRBJ2-7. The CDR3 totals 14 residues. CDR1 and CDR2 from the germline V gene are DFQATT and SNEGSKA (reference sequence). CDR3 nucleotides: TGCAGTGCTAGTCGCCGGGACAGGGCGTTCGAGCAGTACTTC. This translates into CSASRRDRAFEQYF.

The gene calls are TRBV19 and TRBJ1-4, with a tentative D call TRBD1 (5 bases). This CDR3 is built from 13 residues. The V and J ends lost 3 bases and 7 bases respectively, with 9 bases between them. CDR1 and CDR2 (germline): LNHDA, SQIVND (reference sequence). CDR3 nucleotides: TGTGCCAGTAGTATCAGAGGGGCTGAAAAACTGTTTTTT. It encodes CASSIRGAEKLFF.

On this clonotype itself: No DNA is shown, since the ends of the CDR3 on it are uncertain; the CDR3 is the one TCRdb lists. The chain joins TRBV21-1 to TRBJ2-4; the DNA was not compared with TRBD2, the D call given in the table. TRBV21-1 is a recognized pseudogene. Ends included, the CDR3 has 21 residues. The CDR3 sequence is CASTSRVAGGTMREAKNIQYF.

Only a few counts were recorded for this clonotype. V usage is TRBV16 and J usage is TRBJ2-7; no definite D call. The CDR3 is 13 amino acids. Germline V gives CDR1 KGHSY, CDR2 FQNENV. Trimming pared 4 bases from V and 5 bases from J, leaving 12 bases between. CDR3 region: CASSPSTSNEQYV. The CDR3 nucleotides are TGTGCCAGCAGCCCCAGTACGTCTAACGAGCAGTACGTC.

This clonotype has a count of ten or more. The chain joins TRBV12-3 or TRBV12-4 to TRBJ1-4; 10 bases fit TRBD1. The CDR3 covers 14 residues. J lost 5 bases, V lost 6 bases, and 3 bases had no gene match. CDR3 DNA sequence: TGTGCCAGCAGAACGACAGGGGGCAATGAAAAACTGTTTTTT. It specifies CASRTTGGNEKLFF.

The rearrangement joins TRBV7-9 to TRBJ1-1; no reliable D call. Germline V gene lookup returns CDR1 SEHNR and CDR2 FQNEAQ (reference sequence). V dropped 3 bases and J dropped 1 base, with 9 bases sitting between them. The CDR3 extends over 14 amino acids. CDR3 coding DNA: TGTGCCAGCAGCTTGAAACTCACGAACACTGAAGCTTTCTTT. Encoded protein: CASSLKLTNTEAFF.

V is TRBV7-9 and J is TRBJ2-5; the D gene is possibly TRBD2 (5 bases). The J call may be faulty, since TRBJ2-1 better matches the DNA end. CDR1 and CDR2 from the germline V gene are SEHNR and FQNEAQ (reference sequence). The CDR3 sequence is 14 residues long. The DNA of the CDR3 is TGTGCCAGCAGCTTAGGGGGAGTACGAGGGGAGCAGTTCTTC. It translates to CASSLGGVRGEQFF.

The chain recombines TRBV2 with TRBJ2-5; 8 nucleotides line up with TRBD2. The CDR3 runs to 15 residues. The germline V gene has CDR1 SNHLY and CDR2 FYNNEI. V shed 5 bases and J 5 bases; nucleotides not matched to a gene: 10. The chain's CDR3 is CASSSGRGGYETQYF. Here the CDR3 DNA reads TGTGCCAGCAGTTCAGGTCGGGGGGGATATGAGACCCAGTACTTC.

As concerns this clonotype: Germline and junction disagree at one end, which may indicate a read error. The J gene is TRBJ2-3, the V gene TRBV14; D is ambiguous. Germline values: CDR1 SGHDN, CDR2 FVKESK. CDR3 length: 11 amino acids. This CDR3 is CASSHQNTQYF. As DNA, the CDR3 is TGTGCCAGCAGCCACCAAAATACACAGTATTTT.

This rearrangement joins TRBV6-1 to TRBJ2-7, with 12 positions matching TRBD2. TRBJ2-1 matches the DNA end more closely, so the J call is doubtful. Germline CDR1 MNHNS, CDR2 SASEGT. The CDR3 is made up of 16 amino acids. The CDR3 coding sequence is TGTGCCAGCAGTGAAGCGGCGGGACTAGCGGGCTACGAGCAGTTCTTC. Encoded protein: CASSEAAGLAGYEQFF.

This clonotype occurred a few times. This chain uses TRBV29-1 with TRBJ1-4; possible D gene TRBD1, 6 bases. This CDR3 contains 13 residues. V dropped 4 bases and J dropped 5 bases, with 11 bases sitting between them. Germline V gives CDR1 SQVTM, CDR2 ANQGSEA. The CDR3 DNA reads as TGCAGCGTTGGTGGGGGCCCAAATGAAAAACTGTTTTTT. Translated, it gives CSVGGGPNEKLFF.

The chain links TRBV28 to TRBJ1-1, with D possibly being TRBD1 (5 bases). The ends were cut back, 2 bases at V and 11 bases at J, with 18 bases in the middle. CDR1 is MDHEN, CDR2 SYDVKM, per germline. There are 14 residues in the CDR3. The CDR3, as DNA: TGTGCCAGCAGTTTACAGGGACCTGTTTTGGAGGCTTTCTTT. As protein: CASSLQGPVLEAFF. Variable domain in full (rest from reference TRBV28 and TRBJ1-1): DVKVTQSSRYLVKRTGEKVFLECVQDMDHENMFWYRQDPGLGLRLIYFSYDVKMKEKGDIPEGYSVSREKKERFSLILESASTNQTSMYLCASSLQGPVLEAFFGQGTRLTVV.

The sample holds a few counts of this clonotype. The chain links TRBV19 to TRBJ2-1, with D unclear. In germline, CDR1 is LNHDA, CDR2 SQIVND (reference sequence). With 2 bases removed from V and 4 bases from J, the gap between germline ends came to 6 bases. This CDR3 is 13 amino acids long. Written as DNA, the CDR3 is TGTGCCAGTAGTATACAGCCATACAATGAGCAGTTCTTC. It encodes CASSIQPYNEQFF.

The V and J genes are TRBV12-3 or TRBV12-4 and TRBJ1-2, with 7 bases that match TRBD1. The CDR3 loop spans 14 amino acids. Trimming removed 7 bases from V and 4 bases from J; junction bases left unmatched: 9. CDR3 region: CASTLQGPLYGYTF. Written as DNA, the CDR3 is TGTGCCAGCACCCTACAGGGGCCGCTCTATGGCTACACCTTC.

This clonotype was detected many times. Here the CDR3 DNA reads TGTGCCAGCAGTGCACTAAGCGGGATGGCTCTGGATACGCAGTATTTT. The encoded protein is CASSALSGMALDTQYF. This chain uses TRBV2 with TRBJ2-3; 7 bases map to TRBD2. Germline V CDR1 and CDR2: SNHLY, FYNNEI. The CDR3 extends over 16 amino acids. Trimming removed 4 bases from V and 6 bases from J; junction bases left unmatched: 13.

V usage is TRBV6-6 and J usage is TRBJ2-1; D is undetermined. V lost 5 bases to trimming and J lost 0 bases, with 14 bases between them. Looked up from germline, CDR1 is MNHNY and CDR2 is SVGAGI (reference sequence). CDR3 length: 16 residues. CDR3 DNA sequence: TGTGCCAGCAGTACCTGGCCGGTCCTCTCCTACAATGAGCAGTTCTTC. The encoded protein is CASSTWPVLSYNEQFF.

This clonotype was detected many times. This sequence joins TRBV5-1 and TRBJ2-5; D unresolved. Trimming took 5 bases from V and 1 from J, leaving 12 bases between them. This CDR3 is 14 amino acids long. Germline values: CDR1 SGHRS, CDR2 YFSETQ. The CDR3: CASSLRPIQETQYF. For the CDR3, the DNA is TGCGCCAGCAGTTTAAGACCAATCCAAGAGACCCAGTACTTC.

This rearrangement joins TRBV28 to TRBJ1-1; 7 bases are a match to TRBD1. Germline V gene lookup returns CDR1 MDHEN and CDR2 SYDVKM. This CDR3 is built from 16 residues. V shed 5 bases and J 1 base; nucleotides not matched to a gene: 10. CDR3 nucleotides: TGTGCCAGCAGTCCAACCAACAGGGGAGCGAACACTGAAGCTTTCTTT. Its protein product is CASSPTNRGANTEAFF.

The J gene is TRBJ1-1, the V gene TRBV12-3 or TRBV12-4, with a weak D call TRBD1 (6 bases). Trimming removed 5 bases at V and 8 bases at J, with 15 bases between. The CDR3 totals 13 residues. This chain's CDR3 is CASSLDRPGEAFF. The CDR3 DNA follows: TGTGCCAGCAGTCTAGACAGGCCCGGGGAAGCTTTCTTT.

This chain uses TRBV7-2 with TRBJ1-4; a weak D match, TRBD1 (6 bases). Germline loops: CDR1 SGHTA, CDR2 FQGNSA. CDR3 length: 15 amino acids. V lost 1 base and J 7 bases, leaving 13 bases between the germline ends. The DNA for the CDR3 is TGTGCCAGCAGCTTAGTTTCCAGGGGAAGTGAAAAACTGTTTTTT. Translating gives CASSLVSRGSEKLFF.